What follows are 10 T cell receptor beta chains derived from one specimen sequenced in a study of blood T cell repertoires in COVID-19. The protocol was immunoSEQ multiplex PCR, while the TCRdb copy is restricted to in-frame clones and leaves out a portion. This table has about 150,000 clones, approximately 86% appearing once. Sequencing input: peripheral blood. These TCRs come from a man between 65 and 79 years old with acute or convalescent COVID-19.

This chain links TRBV19 with TRBJ2-2; 7 bases align to TRBD2. With V trimmed by 7 bases and J by 6 bases, 8 bases remained unmatched. Germline V lookup: CDR1 LNHDA, CDR2 SQIVND (reference sequence). CDR3 length: 14 amino acids. CDR3 sequence reads: CASMVSGIAGELFF. The CDR3, as DNA: TGTGCCAGTATGGTAAGCGGGATCGCCGGGGAGCTGTTTTTT.

The gene calls are TRBV5-1 and TRBJ1-1; 7 bases are shared with TRBD1. Germline assignment: CDR1 SGHRS and CDR2 YFSETQ. This CDR3 contains 17 residues. The V segment lost 7 bases and the J segment 5 bases; nucleotides outside the gene matches: 20. The CDR3 here is CASSKNPEGAMVTEAFF. CDR3 bases: TGCGCCAGCTCCAAAAACCCCGAGGGGGCAATGGTTACTGAAGCTTTCTTT.

V gene TRBV5-4 combines with J gene TRBJ2-1; D possibly corresponds to TRBD1 (6 bases). The germline gives CDR1 SGHNT, CDR2 YYREEE (reference sequence). V gave up 4 bases and J gave up 7 bases, with 15 bases separating them. CDR3 length equals 14 residues. This chain's CDR3 is CASSRDMNGNEQFF. As DNA, the CDR3 is TGTGCCAGCAGCAGGGACATGAACGGGAATGAGCAGTTCTTC.

This sequence joins TRBV4-3 and TRBJ2-1; 12 nucleotides match TRBD2. There are 19 residues in the CDR3. The germline V gene encodes CDR1 LGHNA and CDR2 YSLEER. Trimming removed 0 bases from V and 7 bases from J; junction bases left unmatched: 13. DNA for the CDR3: TGCGCCAGCAGCCAAGATTGGGCACTAGCGGGAGGAAATTGGAATGAGCAGTTCTTC. Residues: CASSQDWALAGGNWNEQFF.

The chain employs TRBV9 and TRBJ2-6; D unclear. CDR1 is SGDLS, CDR2 YYNGEE, per germline. The V and J ends lost 3 bases and 0 bases respectively, with 10 bases between them. The CDR3 runs 16 residues. CDR3 coding DNA: TGTGCCAGCAGCGCAATTACAAGCTCTGGGGCCAACGTCCTGACTTTC. Translation: CASSAITSSGANVLTF.

This chain joins TRBV7-3 and TRBJ2-1, with 9 bases lining up with TRBD2. The V gene's germline CDR1 is SGHTA and CDR2 FQGTGA. The CDR3 runs to 15 residues. Unmatched junction bases numbered 3, after V lost 0 bases and J lost 6 bases. The CDR3 DNA is TGTGCCAGCAGCTTAACGTCGGGACTAGCCAATGAGCAGTTCTTC. This translates into CASSLTSGLANEQFF.

V is TRBV19 and J is TRBJ1-2, with D tentatively TRBD1 (5 bases). V was shortened by 1 base and J by 2 bases, with 11 bases between the two germline ends. The CDR3 loop spans 15 amino acids. Germline values: CDR1 LNHDA, CDR2 SQIVND (reference sequence). The CDR3: CASSIAVGVNYGYTF. Written as DNA, the CDR3 is TGTGCCAGTAGTATAGCGGTAGGGGTGAACTATGGCTACACCTTC.

The chain combines TRBV11-2 with TRBJ2-5, with 7 bases aligning to TRBD1. Germline V gene sequence: CDR1 SGHAT, CDR2 FQNNGV. This CDR3 is built from 14 residues. The ends lost 3 bases at V and 5 bases at J; junction bases unmatched: 6. The CDR3 spells CASSFNPRGETQYF. DNA of the CDR3: TGTGCCAGCAGCTTCAACCCCAGGGGGGAGACCCAGTACTTC.

In this sample, this clone turned up once. The CDR3 loop reads CASSLAVSNEQFF. The CDR3 DNA sequence: TGTGCCAGCAGCTTAGCGGTGAGCAATGAGCAGTTCTTC. This chain links TRBV7-9 with TRBJ2-1; D is unclear. This CDR3 contains 13 residues. The V gene lost 0 bases and the J gene lost 6 bases, with 6 bases spanning the gap. Germline lookup yields CDR1 SEHNR and CDR2 FQNEAQ (reference sequence).

This clone came up once. The chain recombines TRBV9 with TRBJ2-1; 13 bases fit TRBD2. V shed 2 bases, J shed 8 bases, and the junction held 7 bases outside the gene matches. Per the germline V gene, CDR1 is SGDLS and CDR2 is YYNGEE. This CDR3 is built from 16 residues. The CDR3 nucleotides read TGTGCCAGCAGCGTCGGACTAGCGGGAGTGAACGATGAGCAGTTCTTC. Protein product: CASSVGLAGVNDEQFF.